The 21 T cell receptor beta chains listed next were all sequenced from one sample in a study of T cells in Graves' hyperthyroidism and ophthalmopathy. Amplification yielded TCR beta CDR3 regions, with RNA transcripts as the source. The HTBI primer set served for first-round RT-PCR of the TCR CDR3. TCRdb called the multiplex PCR reads again in MiXCR, with one record for every CDR3 protein. This table has around 690,000 distinct CDR3 sequences, about 20% appearing once. Material: blood. The source is a man aged 25-40 years with Graves' ophthalmopathy.

The CDR3 DNA reads TGTGCCTGGAGCTCACCGGGACTAGCGAGATCCAAAAACATTCAGTACTTC. It is translated as CAWSSPGLARSKNIQYF. The V call is TRBV30, the J call TRBJ2-4; 10 bases line up with TRBD2. CDR1 is GTSNPN, CDR2 SVGIG, per germline (reference sequence). With 3 bases clipped from V and 2 bases from J, the junction kept 10 bases outside the gene matches. This CDR3 has 17 amino acids.

This clonotype was recorded a few times. The V call is TRBV5-6, the J call TRBJ2-7; 11 bases map to TRBD2. CDR3 length equals 15 residues. V was clipped by 3 bases and J by 4 bases; unmatched bases: 6. Germline V gene data show CDR1 as SGHDT and CDR2 as YYEEEE. The DNA of the CDR3 is TGTGCCAGCAGCTGGAAACTAGCGGGAGAGTACGAGCAGTACTTC. Protein sequence: CASSWKLAGEYEQYF.

The J gene is TRBJ1-6, the V gene TRBV6-6; 12 nucleotides agree with TRBD1. This CDR3 is 19 amino acids long. CDR1 and CDR2 (germline): MNHNY, SVGAGI (reference sequence). Trimming cost V 0 bases and J 0 bases; bases outside gene matches: 3. This CDR3 is CASSYSGQGASSYNSPLHF. DNA for the CDR3: TGTGCCAGCAGTTACTCGGGACAGGGGGCCTCCTCCTATAATTCACCCCTCCACTTT.

This clonotype was seen at least ten times. The chain couples TRBV27 to TRBJ2-1, with 9 bases matching TRBD2. This CDR3 has 15 amino acids. The V and J ends lost 5 bases and 1 base, in that order; junction bases with no gene match: 3. CDR1 is MNHEY, CDR2 SMNVEV, per germline (reference sequence). Here the CDR3 reads CASSISGGSYNEQFF. The CDR3 DNA sequence: TGTGCCAGCAGTATTAGCGGGGGATCCTACAATGAGCAGTTCTTC.

At least ten counts were recorded for this clonotype. The J gene is TRBJ2-3, the V gene TRBV30, with D possibly matching TRBD2 (5 bases). The CDR3 length is 14 residues. Looked up from germline, CDR1 is GTSNPN and CDR2 is SVGIG (reference sequence). The V end was cut by 0 bases, the J end by 0 bases, with 7 bases between. CDR3 region: CAWSVGGSTDTQYF. CDR3 sequence (DNA): TGTGCCTGGAGTGTAGGCGGGAGCACAGATACGCAGTATTTT.

This clonotype was seen a handful of times. V is TRBV4-3 and J is TRBJ2-7; D gene unclear. CDR1 is LGHNA, CDR2 YSLEER, per germline. The V end was cut by 0 bases, the J end by 3 bases, with 6 bases between. The CDR3 totals 13 residues. CDR3 DNA sequence: TGCGCCAGCAGCCAAGACGACGGCTACGAGCAGTACTTC. It specifies CASSQDDGYEQYF.

Turning to this clonotype: An end of the junction does not agree with germline; a read error may underlie this. The chain couples TRBV7-2 to TRBJ1-4; D uncertain. CDR3 length: 15 residues. Germline lookup yields CDR1 SGHTA and CDR2 FQGNSA. CDR3 DNA: TGTGCCAGCAGCCTCGGTGGCAGCGAAAATGTAAAACTGTTTTTT. Its protein product is CASSLGGSENVKLFF. The variable domain in full, completed from reference TRBV7-2 and TRBJ1-4, reads GAGVSQSPSNKVTEKGKDVELRCDPISGHTALYWYRQSLGQGLEFLIYFQGNSAPDKSGLPSDRFSAERTGGSVSTLTIQRTQQEDSAVYLCASSLGGSENVKLFFGSGTQLSVL.

This clonotype showed up just a few times. The CDR3 coding sequence is TGCGCCAGCAGCGCACGGACAGCGAACACCGGGGAGCTGTTTTTT. Amino acids: CASSARTANTGELFF. The chain combines TRBV4-1 with TRBJ2-2, with D perhaps TRBD1 (6 bases). There are 15 residues in the CDR3. V was pared by 5 bases and J by 0 bases, with 10 bases between. The germline V gene encodes CDR1 MGHRA and CDR2 YSYEKL.

This clonotype occurred many times. This chain links TRBV20-1 with TRBJ2-1; TRBD2 matches 8 bases. Germline V gene sequence: CDR1 DFQATT, CDR2 SNEGSKA (reference sequence). This CDR3 spans 15 amino acids. Germline trimming cut 5 bases from V and 8 bases from J; bases unmatched to any gene: 14. Here the CDR3 reads CSALLGLGGSDEQFF. The CDR3 region has the DNA TGCAGTGCTCTTTTGGGACTAGGGGGATCTGATGAGCAGTTCTTC.

This clonotype was picked up a small number of times. CDR3 sequence: CASVPAEPYEQYF. DNA of the CDR3: TGTGCCAGCGTCCCTGCTGAACCCTACGAGCAGTACTTC. The chain employs TRBV28 and TRBJ2-7; no reliable D call. V was shortened by 8 bases and J by 2 bases, with 13 bases between the two germline ends. The CDR3 totals 13 residues. In germline, CDR1 is MDHEN, CDR2 SYDVKM.

This clonotype was seen a few times. The chain is built from TRBV24-1 and TRBJ2-2, with D hard to call. CDR3 size: 12 residues. CDR1 is KGHDR, CDR2 SFDVKD, per germline. V was shortened by 6 bases and J by 7 bases, with 8 bases between the two germline ends. The chain's CDR3 is CATSYSSGELFF. CDR3 in DNA: TGTGCCACCAGTTACTCCAGCGGGGAGCTGTTTTTT.

The V call is TRBV29-1, the J call TRBJ2-3; TRBD2 agrees at 8 bases. V trimming: 3 bases; J trimming: 5 bases; junction bases outside the gene matches: 1. Per germline, CDR1 SQVTM and CDR2 ANQGSEA. The CDR3 is 12 amino acids. DNA of the CDR3: TGCAGCGTTGACACTAGCGGAGATACGCAGTATTTT. Its translation: CSVDTSGDTQYF.

The chain carries TRBV20-1 and TRBJ1-5, with TRBD1 identical over 8 bases. This CDR3 has 17 residues. The V and J ends lost 5 bases and 2 bases, in that order; junction bases with no gene match: 14. Germline CDR1 DFQATT, CDR2 SNEGSKA (reference sequence). CDR3 sequence: CSASEIPGTGGNQPQHF. In nucleotides, the CDR3 is TGCAGTGCTTCAGAGATTCCCGGGACAGGCGGCAATCAGCCCCAGCATTTT.

This clonotype occurred many times. The chain joins TRBV19 to TRBJ2-1, with 12 bases lining up with TRBD2. Trimming took 8 bases from V and 4 from J; bases not matched to a gene: 12. The CDR3 runs 17 residues. Germline-derived CDR1 and CDR2 are LNHDA and SQIVND (reference sequence). DNA of the CDR3: TGTGCCAGTTCCCCGACTAGCGGGAGTTGGCGATACAATGAGCAGTTCTTC. Residues: CASSPTSGSWRYNEQFF.

Here the CDR3 DNA reads TGTGCCTCGGACAGGAGAAATTCACCCCTCCACTTT. Amino acids: CASDRRNSPLHF. The chain employs TRBV30 and TRBJ1-6; 7 bases line up with TRBD1. The CDR3 is 12 amino acids. V lost 7 bases to trimming and J lost 7 bases; unmatched junction nucleotides: 4. CDR1 GTSNPN and CDR2 SVGIG come from the germline V gene (reference sequence).

The gene calls are TRBV6-1 and TRBJ1-2; D is perhaps TRBD1 (6 bases). From germline, CDR1 is MNHNS and CDR2 SASEGT. The CDR3 consists of 15 residues. V lost 6 bases to trimming and J lost 2 bases, with 16 bases between them. The CDR3 DNA is TGTGCCAGCAGCGACCTTAACAGGGTCAACTATGGCTACACCTTC. Amino acids: CASSDLNRVNYGYTF.

The table lists this clonotype with a few counts. This sequence joins TRBV15 and TRBJ2-7; 11 positions match TRBD1. Germline V gives CDR1 LNHNV, CDR2 YYDKDF (reference sequence). V trimming: 5 bases; J trimming: 2 bases; junction bases outside the gene matches: 5. This CDR3 has 15 residues. The CDR3 here is CATSAPGQGAYEQYF. The CDR3 nucleotides read TGTGCCACCAGCGCACCGGGACAGGGGGCCTACGAGCAGTACTTC.

Note on this clonotype: Given a much more abundant clone one base away, this may be a read error. The chain recombines TRBV7-2 with TRBJ2-7, with 12 nucleotides matching TRBD1. J gave up 2 bases and V 4 bases, and 6 bases lay outside the gene matches. There are 16 residues in the CDR3. Germline CDR1 SGHTA, CDR2 FQGNSA. The CDR3: CASSSPGQGAPYEQYF. For the CDR3, the DNA is TGTGCCAGCAGCTCCCCGGGACAGGGGGCCCCCTACGAGCAGTACTTC.

This clonotype has ten or more counts. The rearrangement joins TRBV2 to TRBJ1-1; TRBD1 might be the D (5 bases). CDR1 and CDR2 from the germline V gene are SNHLY and FYNNEI. The length of the CDR3 is 14 residues. With 6 bases removed from V and 5 bases from J, the gap between germline ends came to 16 bases. The CDR3: CASSSREVGTEAFF. In nucleotides, the CDR3 is TGTGCCAGCAGCTCCAGGGAGGTTGGGACTGAAGCTTTCTTT.

In its sample, this clonotype was seen a few times. One junction end does not reproduce the germline sequence, and a read error may be involved. The chain uses TRBV2 and TRBJ1-2; tentative D call: TRBD1 (6 bases). CDR1 SNHLY and CDR2 FYNNEI come from the germline V gene. The CDR3 is made up of 12 amino acids. The CDR3 bases are TGTGCCAGCAACAACAGGGACTACGGCTACACCTTC. This gives the protein CASNNRDYGYTF.

In this sample, this clonotype turned up a few times. The chain recombines TRBV27 with TRBJ2-7; 11 nucleotides align to TRBD1. CDR3 length: 13 residues. The V gene's germline CDR1 is MNHEY and CDR2 SMNVEV (reference sequence). V lost 8 bases, J lost 6 bases, and 6 bases stayed unmatched. CDR3 sequence reads: CASGQGARGEQYF. In nucleotides, the CDR3 is TGTGCCAGCGGACAGGGGGCGCGTGGCGAGCAGTACTTC.